This entry lists 23 T cell receptor beta chains sequenced from one sample in a study of identical twins. Using its own MiXCR run on the 5' RACE reads, TCRdb lists one record per CDR3 protein. The sample comprises under 900,000 distinct CDR3 sequences, 15% to 20% of which are singletons, and around 13% rests with the top ten. These data are also associated with another study on T cells expressing NK-cell markers.

Sample: PBMCs. These receptors originate from a woman aged 18-30 years in good health.

This clonotype was counted between two and nine times. The chain couples TRBV27 to TRBJ2-3; 8 positions agree with TRBD2. The CDR3 covers 19 residues. J was trimmed by 6 bases and V by 5 bases; bases with no gene match: 22. The V gene's germline CDR1 is MNHEY and CDR2 SMNVEV (reference sequence). Here the CDR3 DNA reads TGTGCCAGCAGTCCCCGCGGTGCGGGGGGCCGAACAAAACACGATACGCAGTATTTT. Residues: CASSPRGAGGRTKHDTQYF.

The sample holds a few counts of this clonotype. V and J are TRBV6-6 and TRBJ2-7, with D possibly being TRBD2 (5 bases). CDR3 length: 11 amino acids. The germline CDR1 and CDR2 sequences are MNHNY and SVGAGI (reference sequence). V was trimmed by 8 bases and J by 4 bases, leaving 9 bases between them. CDR3 residues: CASSIAYEQYF. CDR3 bases: TGTGCCAGCTCAATAGCGTACGAGCAGTACTTC.

The rearrangement links TRBV18 to TRBJ2-5; 9 bases are a match to TRBD1. This CDR3 is 14 amino acids long. Per the germline V gene, CDR1 is KGHSH and CDR2 is LQKENI. V lost 2 bases to trimming and J lost 4 bases; unmatched junction nucleotides: 2. CDR3 sequence: CASSPTQGAETQYF. CDR3 bases: TGTGCCAGCTCACCAACACAGGGGGCAGAGACCCAGTACTTC. The entire variable domain, with the rest obtained from reference TRBV18 and TRBJ2-5, is as follows: NAGVMQNPRHLVRRRGQEARLRCSPMKGHSHVYWYRQLPEEGLKFMVYLQKENIIDESGMPKERFSAEFPKEGPSILRIQQVVRGDSAAYFCASSPTQGAETQYFGPGTRLLVL.

The V call is TRBV5-6, the J call TRBJ2-5; D gene uncertain. The CDR3 is 12 amino acids. With 1 base removed from V and 4 bases from J, the gap between germline ends came to 5 bases. Germline-derived CDR1 and CDR2 are SGHDT and YYEEEE. The CDR3 DNA reads TGTGCCAGCAGCTTGTGGTTAGAGACCCAGTACTTC. This codes for CASSLWLETQYF.

The V and J genes are TRBV29-1 and TRBJ2-1; 8 bases are shared with TRBD1. The CDR3 extends over 13 amino acids. Germline CDR1 and CDR2: SQVTM and ANQGSEA. J was trimmed by 9 bases and V by 6 bases; bases with no gene match: 10. The CDR3 here is CSVVGTGILEQFF. The CDR3, as DNA: TGCAGCGTCGTCGGGACAGGTATTCTTGAGCAGTTCTTC.

This chain links TRBV20-1 with TRBJ2-7; D call uncertain. Germline CDR1 and CDR2: DFQATT and SNEGSKA (reference sequence). Trimming took off 1 base at V and 2 bases at J, with 12 bases between the two ends. The CDR3 loop spans 14 amino acids. The CDR3 reads CSARAPVPTYEQYF. The CDR3 nucleotides read TGCAGTGCTAGAGCACCGGTTCCGACCTACGAGCAGTACTTC.

The J gene is TRBJ2-3, the V gene TRBV10-3; D not resolved. The CDR3 spans 15 residues. Germline values: CDR1 ENHRY, CDR2 SYGVKD. V was pared by 8 bases and J by 2 bases, with 17 bases between. The CDR3 loop reads CAIGQEPLSTDTQYF. The CDR3, as DNA: TGTGCCATCGGTCAGGAACCGCTCTCCACAGATACGCAGTATTTT.

J is TRBJ2-5 and V is TRBV10-1; 7 positions match TRBD2. Germline CDR1 WNHNN, CDR2 SYGVQD (reference sequence). The CDR3 loop spans 15 amino acids. The V gene end was trimmed by 5 bases and the J gene end by 10 bases; junction bases not matched to a gene: 16. The DNA for the CDR3 is TGCGCCAGCAGTTTAACTAGCGCGATCCTCGAGGACCAGTACTTC. This gives the protein CASSLTSAILEDQYF.

V and J are TRBV27 and TRBJ1-1; unclear D gene. This CDR3 contains 10 residues. The germline V gene encodes CDR1 MNHEY and CDR2 SMNVEV (reference sequence). Trimming removed 9 bases at V and 8 bases at J, with 10 bases between. The CDR3 DNA reads TGTGCCAGAGGGCACCACGAAGCTTTCTTT. Translated, it gives CARGHHEAFF.

V and J are TRBV7-2 and TRBJ2-1, with TRBD2 matching over 9 bases. V lost 3 bases to trimming and J lost 7 bases; unmatched junction nucleotides: 13. This CDR3 contains 17 residues. CDR1 is SGHTA, CDR2 FQGNSA, per germline. In DNA, the CDR3 is TGTGCCAGCAGCTTCCCCCGGGCTAGCGGGGTCCGAAATGAGCAGTTCTTC. Translated, it gives CASSFPRASGVRNEQFF.

This clonotype was seen a handful of times. The chain employs TRBV29-1 and TRBJ2-1; possibly TRBD2 for D (5 bases). The V end lost 0 bases, the J end lost 4 bases, and 16 bases lay between the germline ends. This CDR3 has 16 amino acids. Germline V gene sequence: CDR1 SQVTM, CDR2 ANQGSEA. CDR3 sequence: CSVEDHPETTYNEQFF. The CDR3 nucleotides are TGCAGCGTTGAAGATCATCCGGAGACTACGTACAATGAGCAGTTCTTC.

This clonotype was seen more than once but under ten times. J is TRBJ2-7 and V is TRBV5-5; TRBD1 agrees at 9 bases. This CDR3 is 14 amino acids long. J was trimmed by 6 bases and V by 4 bases; bases with no gene match: 8. CDR1 and CDR2 from the germline V gene are SGHKS and YYEKEE (reference sequence). CDR3 DNA sequence: TGTGCCAGCAGCCAACCCGGGACAGGGCTCGAGCAGTACTTC. It codes for CASSQPGTGLEQYF.

The CDR3 DNA reads TGTGCCAGCAGTTGGCAGGGGGGGGGATACAATGAGCAGTTCTTC. Protein sequence: CASSWQGGGYNEQFF. This chain connects TRBV6-5 to TRBJ2-1; D is possibly TRBD1 or TRBD2 (7 bases each). Germline loops: CDR1 MNHEY, CDR2 SVGAGI. V lost 4 bases, J lost 4 bases, and 14 bases lay in between. CDR3 length: 15 amino acids.

The chain uses TRBV6-2 or TRBV6-3 and TRBJ2-7, with D perhaps matching TRBD1 or TRBD2 (5 bases each). V lost 7 bases to trimming and J lost 0 bases, with 19 bases between them. Germline lookup yields CDR1 MNHEY and CDR2 SVGEGT. This CDR3 is built from 16 residues. This chain's CDR3 is CASNYPLGTSSYEQYF. DNA for the CDR3: TGTGCCAGCAACTACCCCCTCGGGACCTCCTCCTACGAGCAGTACTTC.

This clonotype was counted only a few times. This chain joins TRBV5-1 and TRBJ2-7, with TRBD1 as a possible D gene (7 bases). CDR3 size: 15 residues. Trimming cost V 0 bases and J 5 bases, with 15 bases left between them. Looked up from germline, CDR1 is SGHRS and CDR2 is YFSETQ. CDR3 loop: CASSLVVGGGNEQYF. CDR3 sequence (DNA): TGCGCCAGCAGCTTGGTAGTCGGAGGGGGCAACGAGCAGTACTTC.

The J gene is TRBJ1-1, the V gene TRBV15, with no clear D. Germline CDR1 LNHNV, CDR2 YYDKDF (reference sequence). Trimming removed 1 base from V and 1 base from J, with 10 bases in between. The CDR3 length is 15 residues. The CDR3 sequence: CATSRVSHTNTEAFF. CDR3 bases: TGTGCCACCAGCAGAGTCAGCCATACGAACACTGAAGCTTTCTTT.

The J gene is TRBJ2-7, the V gene TRBV20-1; D may match TRBD1 or TRBD2 (7 bases each). In germline, CDR1 is DFQATT, CDR2 SNEGSKA (reference sequence). V gave up 1 base and J gave up 3 bases, with 16 bases separating them. This CDR3 has 15 residues. CDR3 nucleotides: TGCAGTGCTAGAGGAGGGGGCGGGAGTATCTACGAGCAGTACTTC. Amino acids: CSARGGGGSIYEQYF.

The rearrangement links TRBV11-2 to TRBJ2-3, with TRBD2 matching over 15 bases. The J segment lost 0 bases and the V segment lost 4 bases, leaving 8 bases of the junction unmatched. Germline-derived CDR1 and CDR2 are SGHAT and FQNNGV. This CDR3 spans 19 amino acids. CDR3 in amino acids: CASSSGLAGGRPSTDTQYF. The CDR3 DNA is TGTGCCAGCAGCTCGGGACTAGCGGGAGGTCGACCTAGCACAGATACGCAGTATTTT.

In this sample, this clonotype turned up a few times. The CDR3 here is CSATLTSDTQYF. In nucleotides, the CDR3 is TGCAGTGCTACCCTAACCTCAGATACGCAGTATTTT. The chain joins TRBV20-1 to TRBJ2-3; the D is unclear. This CDR3 region has 12 residues. Deletions cut 4 bases from V and 4 bases from J, with 9 bases between. Germline CDR1 DFQATT, CDR2 SNEGSKA (reference sequence).

At least ten counts were recorded for this clonotype. The chain employs TRBV9 and TRBJ1-2; TRBD1 is a possible D gene (5 bases). There are 12 residues in the CDR3. Trimming pared 2 bases from V and 8 bases from J, leaving 10 bases between. CDR1 is SGDLS and CDR2 is YYNGEE in the germline V gene. This CDR3 reads CASSVQGAGYTF. CDR3 in DNA: TGTGCCAGCAGCGTGCAGGGCGCGGGCTACACCTTC.

This clonotype occurred many times. The rearrangement uses TRBV7-6 and TRBJ1-6; the D is unclear. CDR3 length equals 15 residues. Trimming took off 5 bases at V and 5 bases at J, with 13 bases between the two ends. The germline V gene has CDR1 SGHVS and CDR2 FNYEAQ. CDR3 DNA sequence: TGTGCCAGCAGCCCCCCTCGGATCGATAATTCACCCCTCCACTTT. Translating it yields CASSPPRIDNSPLHF.

This clonotype was counted a few times. This chain joins TRBV5-1 and TRBJ2-1; 9 nucleotides align to TRBD1. This CDR3 has 14 residues. Looked up from germline, CDR1 is SGHRS and CDR2 is YFSETQ. Trimming removed 3 bases from V and 6 bases from J; junction bases left unmatched: 4. The CDR3 nucleotides are TGCGCCAGCAGCTCCCCGGACAGGGGCAATGAGCAGTTCTTC. It codes for CASSSPDRGNEQFF.

This clonotype was observed many times. The chain uses TRBV11-2 and TRBJ2-1; 13 nucleotides agree with TRBD2. The CDR3 totals 16 residues. Germline V gene lookup returns CDR1 SGHAT and CDR2 FQNNGV. The V gene end was trimmed by 5 bases and the J gene end by 4 bases; junction bases not matched to a gene: 5. The CDR3 DNA is TGTGCCAGCAGCATCCTACTAGCGGGGGGGTACAATGAGCAGTTCTTC. The encoded protein is CASSILLAGGYNEQFF.